One sample yielded the 20 T cell receptor beta chains listed below, sequenced in a study of blood T cell repertoires in COVID-19. Here immunoSEQ multiplex PCR was the method, and the copy in TCRdb shows in-frame clones only, minus some. The sample contains about 45,000 clones, 80% to 90% of which appear only once. The sample taken for sequencing was peripheral blood. The receptors stem from a human donor in a cohort sampled during active COVID-19.

The genes are TRBV6-1 and TRBJ2-5; D call uncertain. In germline, CDR1 is MNHNS, CDR2 SASEGT. V lost 1 base and J lost 7, with 13 bases in between. This CDR3 region has 14 residues. CDR3 bases: TGTGCCAGCAGTGAAGGACGGGTCGGTTGGACCCAGTACTTC. It codes for CASSEGRVGWTQYF.

The chain recombines TRBV30 with TRBJ1-2; a weak D match, TRBD1 (6 bases). V was shortened by 4 bases and J by 0 bases, with 12 bases between the two germline ends. Per germline, CDR1 GTSNPN and CDR2 SVGIG (reference sequence). This CDR3 is 14 amino acids long. CDR3 sequence: CAWIGTSPNYGYTF. The CDR3 nucleotides are TGTGCCTGGATTGGGACATCCCCTAACTATGGCTACACCTTC.

The chain carries TRBV3-1 (or the pseudogene TRBV3-2) and TRBJ2-7; 9 nucleotides match TRBD1. With 1 base clipped from V and 4 bases from J, the junction kept 8 bases outside the gene matches. The CDR3 contains 16 residues. Germline CDR1 reads LGHDT; CDR2 reads YNNKEL (reference sequence). As DNA, the CDR3 is TGTGCCAGCAGCCAAGTATCAGGGACAGGGTTGTACGAGCAGTACTTC. Translation: CASSQVSGTGLYEQYF.

This clone has a handful of counts. The chain carries TRBV28 and TRBJ1-2; the match to TRBD1 covers 9 bases. The V gene end was trimmed by 2 bases and the J gene end by 7 bases; junction bases not matched to a gene: 2. CDR1 is MDHEN and CDR2 is SYDVKM in the germline V gene. This CDR3 is built from 13 residues. The CDR3 protein is CASSLGTGSGYTF. CDR3 coding DNA: TGTGCCAGCAGTTTAGGGACAGGGAGTGGCTACACCTTC.

The rearrangement links TRBV12-3 or TRBV12-4 to TRBJ2-3; D gene uncertain. Trimming took 8 bases from V and 3 from J, leaving 6 bases between them. The CDR3 covers 11 residues. Here the CDR3 DNA reads TGTGCCAGCCGGTTGACAGATACGCAGTATTTT. Protein: CASRLTDTQYF.

V gene TRBV18 combines with J gene TRBJ2-6, with D tentatively TRBD2 (5 bases). The V end lost 4 bases, the J end lost 0 bases, and 16 bases lay between the germline ends. Per germline, CDR1 KGHSH and CDR2 LQKENI. This CDR3 region has 18 residues. The CDR3 nucleotides read TGTGCCAGCTCACTTCCGGGGTTGGCCTCCTCTGGGGCCAACGTCCTGACTTTC. It encodes CASSLPGLASSGANVLTF. The variable domain in full, completed from reference TRBV18 and TRBJ2-6, reads NAGVMQNPRHLVRRRGQEARLRCSPMKGHSHVYWYRQLPEEGLKFMVYLQKENIIDESGMPKERFSAEFPKEGPSILRIQQVVRGDSAAYFCASSLPGLASSGANVLTFGAGSRLTVL.

CDR3 amino acids: CASSVGTQGTEAFF. Here the CDR3 DNA reads TGTGCCAGCAGCGTAGGGACCCAGGGGACTGAAGCTTTCTTT. The chain joins TRBV9 to TRBJ1-1; possible D gene TRBD1, 6 bases. The CDR3 extends over 14 amino acids. CDR1 is SGDLS and CDR2 is YYNGEE in the germline V gene. V lost 0 bases, J lost 5 bases, and 11 bases lay in between.

This chain uses TRBV6-6 with TRBJ1-5, with TRBD1 identical over 11 bases. Germline CDR1 reads MNHNY; CDR2 reads SVGAGI (reference sequence). Trimming cost V 2 bases and J 8 bases; bases outside gene matches: 2. The CDR3 is 14 residues long. The CDR3 loop reads CASSYGTGGKPQHF. CDR3 in DNA: TGTGCCAGCAGTTACGGGACAGGGGGGAAGCCCCAGCATTTT.

J is TRBJ1-4 and V is TRBV10-1; TRBD1 is a possible D gene (6 bases). Per germline, CDR1 WNHNN and CDR2 SYGVQD (reference sequence). The CDR3 has 15 residues. Trimming stripped 2 bases from V and 6 bases from J, with 13 bases between. CDR3: CASSEGGTGDEKLFF. In DNA form, the CDR3 reads TGCGCCAGCAGTGAGGGGGGCACCGGGGATGAAAAACTGTTTTTT.

V is TRBV6-1 and J is TRBJ1-1, with D perhaps TRBD1 (6 bases). Per germline, CDR1 MNHNS and CDR2 SASEGT. Deletions cut 3 bases from V and 3 bases from J, with 11 bases between. This CDR3 spans 14 amino acids. This CDR3 is CASSEAGAYTEAFF. CDR3 DNA: TGTGCCAGCAGTGAGGCAGGGGCTTACACTGAAGCTTTCTTT.

The rearrangement links TRBV4-1 to TRBJ1-2; D remains unclear. With 1 base removed from V and 1 base from J, the gap between germline ends came to 4 bases. The CDR3 totals 13 residues. Germline CDR1 MGHRA, CDR2 YSYEKL. Here the CDR3 DNA reads TGCGCCAGCAGCCAAGTAAATAACTATGGCTACACCTTC. Amino acids: CASSQVNNYGYTF.

The chain has TRBV9 and TRBJ2-3; tentatively, D is TRBD1 (6 bases). V was shortened by 2 bases and J by 2 bases, with 9 bases between the two germline ends. This CDR3 spans 14 amino acids. Germline CDR1 SGDLS, CDR2 YYNGEE. The CDR3 loop reads CASSVRTATDTQYF. CDR3 DNA sequence: TGTGCCAGCAGCGTCAGGACAGCCACAGATACGCAGTATTTT.

The rearrangement uses TRBV5-1 and TRBJ2-3; D remains unclear. CDR3 length equals 14 residues. The V end lost 0 bases, the J end lost 6 bases, and 11 bases lay between the germline ends. Germline CDR1 reads SGHRS; CDR2 reads YFSETQ. The CDR3 DNA follows: TGCGCCAGCAGCTTGGGTCAGGTCCTCGATACGCAGTATTTT. It yields the protein CASSLGQVLDTQYF.

This chain joins TRBV21-1 and TRBJ2-7; TRBD1, the D gene given by the table, was not confirmed from the DNA. TRBV21-1 is termed a pseudogene. The CDR3 is 17 residues long. CDR3 nucleotide sequence: TGTGCCAGCAGCGACCCGGGACAGCAGAATAGCTCCTACGAGCAGTACTTC. This gives the protein CASSDPGQQNSSYEQYF.

This chain joins TRBV6-6 and TRBJ1-6; possibly TRBD1 for D (6 bases). Germline CDR1 and CDR2: MNHNY and SVGAGI (reference sequence). The CDR3 covers 14 residues. V lost 5 bases, J lost 9 bases, and 14 bases lay in between. The CDR3, as DNA: TGTGCCAGCAGTCCCGGACAGAGGAGTTCACCCCTCCACTTT. It is translated as CASSPGQRSSPLHF.

This chain uses TRBV5-1 with TRBJ2-2, with TRBD2 identical over 9 bases. J gave up 1 base and V 2 bases, and 3 bases lay outside the gene matches. The CDR3 is 16 residues long. Germline V CDR1 and CDR2: SGHRS, YFSETQ. CDR3 coding DNA: TGCGCCAGCAGCTTTTATAGCGGGGGGAACACCGGGGAGCTGTTTTTT. It is translated as CASSFYSGGNTGELFF.

The V gene is TRBV5-5, the J gene TRBJ1-5; tentatively, D is TRBD1 (5 bases). This CDR3 has 15 residues. Trimming took 3 bases from V and 6 from J, leaving 16 bases between them. Germline V gene lookup returns CDR1 SGHKS and CDR2 YYEKEE (reference sequence). The CDR3 region is CASSWGVTGSQPQHF. For the CDR3, the DNA is TGTGCCAGCAGCTGGGGGGTGACGGGTAGTCAGCCCCAGCATTTT.

The chain links TRBV19 to TRBJ2-3, with a possible D match to TRBD1 (5 bases). This CDR3 comprises 14 residues. With 7 bases removed from V and 1 base from J, the gap between germline ends came to 12 bases. Germline loops: CDR1 LNHDA, CDR2 SQIVND (reference sequence). The CDR3 loop reads CASNADTRTDTQYF. In DNA, the CDR3 is TGTGCCAGTAATGCGGACACCCGCACAGATACGCAGTATTTT.

The chain has TRBV6-1 and TRBJ2-7, with 13 bases aligning to TRBD2. With V trimmed by 1 base and J by 4 bases, 1 base remained unmatched. Looked up from germline, CDR1 is MNHNS and CDR2 is SASEGT. The CDR3 length is 15 residues. The CDR3 bases are TGTGCCAGCAGTGAAGGGACTAGCGGGGGATACGAGCAGTACTTC. This codes for CASSEGTSGGYEQYF.

This rearrangement joins TRBV30 to TRBJ2-5, with D possibly being TRBD2 (7 bases). V lost 0 bases and J lost 5, with 19 bases in between. The CDR3 covers 16 residues. CDR1 and CDR2 (germline): GTSNPN, SVGIG (reference sequence). The CDR3 region is CAWSVTGGPPAETQYF. The CDR3 DNA reads as TGTGCCTGGAGTGTCACGGGGGGCCCACCAGCGGAGACCCAGTACTTC.